This is a list of T cell receptor beta chains from one sample in a study of shared T cell receptors in the human thymus. The table came from immunoSEQ multiplex PCR; TCRdb's copy has only in-frame clones and leaves some out. Of hundreds of thousands of clones in the sample, roughly 90% were seen once. A further study also used this sample, focusing on human thymus T cells.

The sample comprised thymocytes. The receptors shown here come from a boy younger than two with a congenital heart defect. The CDR3 runs from the conserved cysteine through the conserved F or W. A D gene is named only where the DNA matches it firmly. Clone size appears in some rows only: once, few, many, or a class for an expanded clone.

>-|TRBJ2-2|TRBD2|TRBV6-5
TGTGCCAGCAGCTTTAGCGGGAGGGGGACCGGGGAGCTGTTTTTT
CASSFSGRGTGELFF
>-|TRBJ2-1|TRBD2|TRBV11-1
TGTGCCAGCAGCGGATCTGGCGGGAGGGCCCATGAGCAGTTCTTC
CASSGSGGRAHEQFF
>few|TRBJ2-7|TRBD2|TRBV4-3
TGCGCCAGCAGCCTATCCTTCAGCGGGAGCCCCCCCTACGAGCAGTACTTC
CASSLSFSGSPPYEQYF
>few|TRBJ1-3|-|TRBV29-1
TGCAGCGTCAAAACTGGAAACACCATATATTTT
CSVKTGNTIYF
>once|TRBJ2-7|-|TRBV6-1
TGTGCCAGCAGTGAAGCCCTGGCCAGGGGTGTACACGAGCAGTACTTC
CASSEALARGVHEQYF
>-|TRBJ1-1|-|TRBV13
TGTGCCAGCAGCCCGGCGGGGGGAGGGAACACTGAAGCTTTCTTT
CASSPAGGGNTEAFF
>-|TRBJ2-7|-|TRBV7-8
TGTGCCAGCAGCGCCACCCCTTCGCGGTACCGCTCCTACGAGCAGTACTTC
CASSATPSRYRSYEQYF
>-|TRBJ2-7|-|TRBV27
TGTGCCAGCAGTCGACAGATAACCCACGAGCAGTACTTC
CASSRQITHEQYF
>-|TRBJ2-4|-|TRBV5-6
TGTGCCAGCAGCAAGGGCGGGCGGGGCGGAAACATTCAGTACTTC
CASSKGGRGGNIQYF
>-|TRBJ1-5|-|TRBV15
TGTGCCACCAGCACTCAGCACCGACGGGGATATAGCAATCAGCCCCAGCATTTT
CATSTQHRRGYSNQPQHF
>-|TRBJ1-2|-|TRBV19
TGTGCCAGTACACGCGGGCAATATGGCTACACCTTC
CASTRGQYGYTF
>few|TRBJ1-2|-|TRBV5-4
TGTGCCAGCAGCATTCGACCTCGCAGGTCCTATGGCTACACCTTC
CASSIRPRRSYGYTF
>-|TRBJ2-1|TRBD2|TRBV29-1
TGCAGCGTTGAAGATTGGGGACTAGCGAGGGGCGATGAGCAGTTCTTC
CSVEDWGLARGDEQFF
>-|TRBJ2-7|TRBD2|TRBV27
TGTGCCAGCAGTTTACCCCAGCGGGAGACTGGGCACGAGCAGTACTTC
CASSLPQRETGHEQYF
>once|TRBJ2-5|-|TRBV5-1
TGCGCCAGCAGCTTGGGCGGGGAAGGACACCCCTCGGAGACCCAGTACTTC
CASSLGGEGHPSETQYF
>-|TRBJ2-5|TRBD1|TRBV15
TGTGCCACCAGCAGAGATGACCCGGACAGGGATGGGACCCAGTACTTC
CATSRDDPDRDGTQYF
>-|TRBJ1-2|-|TRBV27
TGTGCCAGCAGTTCGAACGAGACAGCCTTTACCTATGGCTACACCTTC
CASSSNETAFTYGYTF
>-|TRBJ2-7|TRBD1|TRBV28
TGTGCCAGCAGTCTCGAGGACAGGGAAAAGATCTGCTACGAGCAGTACTTC
CASSLEDREKICYEQYF
>few|TRBJ2-7|-|TRBV5-4
TGTGCCAGCAGCTCGGACAGTCCGCACGAGCAGTACTTC
CASSSDSPHEQYF
>-|TRBJ1-1|-|TRBV30
TGTGCCTGGACGGGGTTTTTGAACACTGAAGCTTTCTTT
CAWTGFLNTEAFF
>-|TRBJ2-7|TRBD2|TRBV5-1
TGCGCCAGCCCCCCGACTAGCGGGAGGAGCGAGCAGTACTTC
CASPPTSGRSEQYF
>-|TRBJ1-2|-|TRBV28
TGTGCCAGCACCCCCAGGGGTGACTATGGCTACACCTTC
CASTPRGDYGYTF
>-|TRBJ2-2|TRBD2|TRBV28
TGTGCCAGCAGTTTATGCATCGGGGGAACTAGCGGGAGTGGGGGCGGGGAGCTGTTTTTT
CASSLCIGGTSGSGGGELFF
>-|TRBJ2-1|TRBD2|TRBV10-3
TGTGCCATCACCGTGGGGGGGAGCCCCGACAATGAGCAGTTCTTC
CAITVGGSPDNEQFF
>-|TRBJ2-3|TRBD2|TRBV28
TGTGCCAGCAGTTTACTAGCGGGAGAAAGAGATACGCAGTATTTT
CASSLLAGERDTQYF
>-|TRBJ1-2|-|TRBV6-6
TGTGCCAGCAGTCCCCCGGGGACAAGACGAGCCTATGGCTACACCTTC
CASSPPGTRRAYGYTF
>-|TRBJ1-4|TRBD1|TRBV7-9
TGTGCCAGCAGCCTAGGGGGCGCCTCACCCCCTTCAACTAATGAAAAACTGTTTTTT
CASSLGGASPPSTNEKLFF
>-|TRBJ2-1|TRBD2|TRBV29-1
TGCAGCGTTGAAGTTTATAGGACTAGCGGCCTCAATGAGCAGTTCTTC
CSVEVYRTSGLNEQFF
>once|TRBJ2-3|-|TRBV5-4
TGTGCCAGCAGCTTGGCGTCCAGCACAGATACGCAGTATTTT
CASSLASSTDTQYF
>-|TRBJ1-1|-|TRBV10-3
TGTGCCATCAGCCCGAGGAACACTGAAGCTTTCTTT
CAISPRNTEAFF
>-|TRBJ2-5|-|TRBV12-5
TGTGCTAGTGCCACGGACAACCAAGAGACCCAGTACTTC
CASATDNQETQYF
>-|TRBJ2-4|TRBD2|TRBV9
TGTGCCAGCAGCGCAATAGTAGCGGGGCTAAACATTCAGTACTTC
CASSAIVAGLNIQYF
>-|TRBJ1-1|TRBD1|TRBV28
TGTGCCAGCAGAGGACAGGGGAACACTGAAGCTTTCTTT
CASRGQGNTEAFF
>-|TRBJ2-2|TRBD1|TRBV5-5
TGTGCCAGCAGCTTGGAAGGGGGCGCGGACACCGGGGAGCTGTTTTTT
CASSLEGGADTGELFF
>-|TRBJ1-6|-|TRBV7-2
TGTGCCAGCAGCTTACAGGGCAATTCACCCCTCCACTTT
CASSLQGNSPLHF
>-|TRBJ2-7|-|TRBV27
TGTGCCAGCAGGCCCTCGCGGGCCAGCTACGAGCAGTACTTC
CASRPSRASYEQYF
>-|TRBJ2-3|-|TRBV7-2
TGTGCCAGCAACAACGGGAGTTGGACAGATACGCAGTATTTT
CASNNGSWTDTQYF
>-|TRBJ2-1|-|TRBV10-3
TGTGCCATCAGTGAGTCGACGGGGGAGGACCCCTACAATGAGCAGTTCTTC
CAISESTGEDPYNEQFF
>once|TRBJ2-4|-|TRBV11-3
TGTGCCAGCAGCCGCCACGTAAAGCGCGCCAAAAACATTCAGTACTTC
CASSRHVKRAKNIQYF
>once|TRBJ2-5|-|TRBV2
TGTGCCAGCAGTCACAGGCGGCAAGAGACCCAGTACTTC
CASSHRRQETQYF
>-|TRBJ1-4|TRBD1|TRBV2
TGTGCCAGCAGAAACCCCGGGACAGGGGTAGCTAATGAAAAACTGTTTTTT
CASRNPGTGVANEKLFF
>-|TRBJ2-7|TRBD2|TRBV6-6
TGTGCCAGCAGCCCCGGGGGGATCGCCTACGAGCAGTACTTC
CASSPGGIAYEQYF
>-|TRBJ1-1|-|TRBV5-6
TGTGCCAGCAACCCCCCCGAGGGGAGGTGGGTCACTGAAGCTTTCTTT
CASNPPEGRWVTEAFF
>once|TRBJ2-7|-|TRBV5-1
TGCGCCAGTCGAGTACAGGGATCCTACGAGCAGTACTTC
CASRVQGSYEQYF
>-|TRBJ2-3|TRBD1|TRBV12-5
TGTGCTAGTGCCTTGGGACAGGGTCAAGATACGCAGTATTTT
CASALGQGQDTQYF
>-|TRBJ2-3|-|TRBV6-5
TGTGCCAGCAGGCCGGAGAGGACAGATACGCAGTATTTT
CASRPERTDTQYF
>once|TRBJ2-7|TRBD2|TRBV7-9
TGTGCCAGCAGCTTAGCGGTAGCGGGAGACTACGAGCAGTACTTC
CASSLAVAGDYEQYF
>-|TRBJ2-7|TRBD2|TRBV30
TGTGCCTGGATGACTAGCGAGACCTACGAGCAGTACTTC
CAWMTSETYEQYF
>-|TRBJ1-5|-|TRBV4-3
TGCGCCAGCAGCGTTAATACAGGGAATCAGCCCCAGCATTTT
CASSVNTGNQPQHF
>-|TRBJ2-7|-|TRBV28
TGTGCCAGCAGCCCCGGATACAGGGTCGAGCAGTACTTC
CASSPGYRVEQYF
>-|TRBJ2-1|TRBD2|TRBV7-9
TGTGCCAGCAGTCCCGTGGGCCAGCGGGAGGTGGGTTACAATGAGCAGTTCTTC
CASSPVGQREVGYNEQFF
>-|TRBJ2-5|TRBD1|TRBV28
TGTGCCAGCAGTTCCTCCCTCAGGGGGCCCCCTCAAGAGACCCAGTACTTC
CASSSSLRGPPQETQYF
>-|TRBJ1-3|-|TRBV4-3
TGCGCCAGCAGCCCCCGGGAGGTTCGAAAGGAGAACTCTGGAAACACCATATATTTT
CASSPREVRKENSGNTIYF
>-|TRBJ1-1|TRBD1|TRBV6-6
TGTGCCAGCAGTTACTCTCGGACAGGAGAAGCTTTCTTT
CASSYSRTGEAFF
>-|TRBJ2-7|TRBD2|TRBV2
TGTGCCAGCAGTCTTGAGGGACTAGCGGTAAACGAGCAGTACTTC
CASSLEGLAVNEQYF
>-|TRBJ2-2|-|TRBV14
TGTGCCAGCAGCCCATCCGGGGAGCTGTTTTTT
CASSPSGELFF
>-|TRBJ1-1|TRBD1|TRBV4-2
TGTGCCAGCAGCCTTCGGACAGGGCTTAACACTGAAGCTTTCTTT
CASSLRTGLNTEAFF
>-|TRBJ2-1|-|TRBV30
TGTGCCTGGACCCCCGGGGGAGGCTCGAGAAGGAAGTTCTTC
CAWTPGGGSRRKFF
>few|TRBJ2-5|TRBD1|TRBV6-1
TGTGCCAGCAGGGGACAGGGCTCCCAAGAGACCCAGTACTTC
CASRGQGSQETQYF